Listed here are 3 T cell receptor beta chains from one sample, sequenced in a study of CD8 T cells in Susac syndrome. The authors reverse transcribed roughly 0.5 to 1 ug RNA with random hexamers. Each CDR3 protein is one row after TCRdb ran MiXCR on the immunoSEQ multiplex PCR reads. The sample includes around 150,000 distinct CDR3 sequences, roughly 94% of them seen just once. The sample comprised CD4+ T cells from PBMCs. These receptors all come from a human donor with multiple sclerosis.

The CDR3 sequence: CSAGGPGLAGGPGDTQYF. CDR3 in DNA: TGCAGTGCTGGGGGCCCGGGACTAGCGGGAGGGCCGGGGGATACGCAGTATTTT. This sequence joins TRBV20-1 and TRBJ2-3; 16 bases fit TRBD2. This CDR3 spans 18 amino acids. V was clipped by 5 bases and J by 6 bases; unmatched bases: 14. Per the germline V gene, CDR1 is DFQATT and CDR2 is SNEGSKA (reference sequence).

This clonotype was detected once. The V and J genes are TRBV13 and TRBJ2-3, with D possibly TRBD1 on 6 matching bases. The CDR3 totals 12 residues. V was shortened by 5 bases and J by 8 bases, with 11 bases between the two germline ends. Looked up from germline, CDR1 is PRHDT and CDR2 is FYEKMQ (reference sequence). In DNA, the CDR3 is TGTGCCAGCAGCACCGAAGGGGGTACGCAGTATTTT. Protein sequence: CASSTEGGTQYF.

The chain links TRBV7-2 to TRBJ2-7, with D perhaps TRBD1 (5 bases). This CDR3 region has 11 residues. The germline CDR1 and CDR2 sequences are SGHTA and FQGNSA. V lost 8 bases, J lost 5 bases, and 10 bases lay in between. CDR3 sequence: CASQGFDEQYF. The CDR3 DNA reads TGTGCCAGCCAGGGTTTTGACGAGCAGTACTTC.